This T cell receptor beta chain appears in the sequencing data of a study of blood T cell repertoires in COVID-19. Across the whole study: Spain, Italy and the United States supplied samples that represented acute and convalescent COVID-19. PBMCs, B-cell-depleted T cells, or T cells were the source of the cDNA or gDNA that made up the material.

The CDR3 extends over 16 amino acids. V was trimmed by 1 base and J by 5 bases, leaving 12 bases between them. The V gene's germline CDR1 is SGHTA and CDR2 FQGTGA. In the original analysis: Amplification with reference gene primers provided the estimates of nucleated cell counts. Using immunoSEQ multiplex PCR, the repertoire was profiled, and TCRdb retains in-frame clones only, with some absent. V, J and clone size reflect that table, while D and trimming were determined from the DNA. The sample lists 150,000 to 180,000 clones, around 83% occurring once. The sequenced sample was peripheral blood. This chain uses TRBV7-3 with TRBJ1-6; maybe TRBD1 (6 bases). The receptor was derived from a woman in her fifties or sixties with acute or convalescent COVID-19. The DNA for the CDR3 is TGTGCCAGCAGCTTAATGGGGGACACCAATAATTCACCCCTCCACTTT. Its translation is CASSLMGDTNNSPLHF.